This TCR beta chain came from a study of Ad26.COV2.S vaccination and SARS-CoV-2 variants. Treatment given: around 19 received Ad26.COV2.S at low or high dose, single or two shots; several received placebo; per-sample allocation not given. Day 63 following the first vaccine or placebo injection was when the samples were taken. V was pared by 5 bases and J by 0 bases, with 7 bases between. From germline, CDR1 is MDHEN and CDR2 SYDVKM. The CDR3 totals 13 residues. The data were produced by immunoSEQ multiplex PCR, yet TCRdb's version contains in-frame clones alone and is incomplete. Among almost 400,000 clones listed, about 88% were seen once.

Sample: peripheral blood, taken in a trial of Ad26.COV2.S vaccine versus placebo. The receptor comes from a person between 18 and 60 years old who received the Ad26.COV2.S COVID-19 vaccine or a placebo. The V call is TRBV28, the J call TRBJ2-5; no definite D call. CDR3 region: CASSRDYQETQYF. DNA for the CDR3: TGTGCCAGCAGTCGTGACTACCAAGAGACCCAGTACTTC.